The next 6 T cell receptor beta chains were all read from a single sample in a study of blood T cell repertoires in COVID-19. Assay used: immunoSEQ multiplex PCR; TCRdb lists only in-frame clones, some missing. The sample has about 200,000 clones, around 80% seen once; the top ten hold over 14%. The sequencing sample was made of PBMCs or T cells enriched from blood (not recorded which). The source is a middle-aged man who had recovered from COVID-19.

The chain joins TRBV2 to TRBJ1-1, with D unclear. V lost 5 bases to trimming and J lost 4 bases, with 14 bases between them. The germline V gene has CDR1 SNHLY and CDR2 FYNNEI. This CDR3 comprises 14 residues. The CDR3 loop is CASSLAPGGTEAFF. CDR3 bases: TGTGCCAGCAGTCTAGCCCCGGGAGGCACTGAAGCTTTCTTT.

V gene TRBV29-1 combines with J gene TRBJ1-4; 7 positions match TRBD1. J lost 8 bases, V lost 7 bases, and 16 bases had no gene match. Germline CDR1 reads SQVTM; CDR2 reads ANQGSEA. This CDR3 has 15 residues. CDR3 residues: CSATTGTWAGEKLFF. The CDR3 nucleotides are TGCAGCGCAACGACAGGGACCTGGGCGGGAGAAAAACTGTTTTTT.

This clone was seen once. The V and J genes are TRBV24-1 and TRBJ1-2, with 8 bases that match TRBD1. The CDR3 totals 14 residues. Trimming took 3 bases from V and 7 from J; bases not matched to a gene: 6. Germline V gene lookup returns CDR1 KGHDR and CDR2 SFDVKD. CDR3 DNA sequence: TGTGCCACCAGTGATCCAGGGACAGGAGGTGGCTACACCTTC. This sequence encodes CATSDPGTGGGYTF.

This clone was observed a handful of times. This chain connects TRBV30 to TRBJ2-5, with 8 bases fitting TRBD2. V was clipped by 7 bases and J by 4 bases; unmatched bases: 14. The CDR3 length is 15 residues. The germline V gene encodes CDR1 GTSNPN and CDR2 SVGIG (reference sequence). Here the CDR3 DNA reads TGTGCCTTACTACCGGGAAGCGGGAGTTTAGAGACCCAGTACTTC. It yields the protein CALLPGSGSLETQYF.

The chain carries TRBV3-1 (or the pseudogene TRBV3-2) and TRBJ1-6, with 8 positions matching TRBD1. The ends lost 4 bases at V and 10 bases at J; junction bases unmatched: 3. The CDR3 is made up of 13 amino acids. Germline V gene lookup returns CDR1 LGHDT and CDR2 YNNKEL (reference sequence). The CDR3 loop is CASSRQGSSPLHF. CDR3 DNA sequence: TGTGCCAGCAGCCGACAGGGGTCCTCACCCCTCCACTTT.

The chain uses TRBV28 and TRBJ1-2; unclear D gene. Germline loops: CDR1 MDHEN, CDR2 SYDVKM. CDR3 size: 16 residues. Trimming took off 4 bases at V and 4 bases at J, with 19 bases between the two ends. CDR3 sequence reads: CASSSTGLSHPYGYTF. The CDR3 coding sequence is TGTGCCAGCAGTTCCACTGGACTCTCTCACCCCTATGGCTACACCTTC.